This T cell receptor beta chain emerged from a study of cytomegalovirus exposure and HLA in healthy donors. Study as a whole: Earlier work reported approximately 110 million unique TCR beta sequences from 150 million to 200 million T cells.

The study ran its PCR with 60 Vbeta and 13 Jbeta primers. As processed by the authors: There were tens of millions of unique TCR beta chains by a later count, and 10 million to 12 million of them were shared. Produced via immunoSEQ multiplex PCR; TCRdb's table is partial and in-frame only. V and J calls and clone size follow that table, whereas D and trimming were derived from the DNA. The sample totals some 150,000 clones; its top ten clones hold 2% to 2.5%. V lost 8 bases and J lost 9; bases outside the gene matches: 13. The germline gives CDR1 MNHEY, CDR2 SVGAGI. CDR3 size: 15 residues. This chain uses TRBV6-5 with TRBJ2-5, with TRBD2 matching 12 bases. Sequenced material: PBMCs. This receptor was identified in a young woman in good health and CMV-seronegative. The DNA of the CDR3 is TGTGCCAGCGCCCCACTAGCGGGAGGCCAGGGGGCCCAGTACTTC. It is translated as CASAPLAGGQGAQYF.